The rows below give T cell receptor beta chains drawn from one sample of a study of T-cell memory formation after mild COVID-19. TCRdb re-called the 5' RACE reads with MiXCR, one entry per CDR3 protein. This sample yields around 60,000 distinct CDR3 sequences, of which around 9.5% are seen a single time; less than 1.5% belongs to the top ten. Specimen: PBMCs or a T cell subset sorted from them (not recorded which). Receptors originate from a man aged 18 to 29 who had mild COVID-19 (a few samples of this study predate the infection). Cell type and time point are not known. Each CDR3 is given with its conserved first and last residue. Fields, in order: V gene, clone size, J gene, D gene, CDR3 DNA, CDR3 protein. D genes are given only for firm matches. Expanded clones get a size class; other rows say once, few or many, or leave the size out.

V: TRBV28
size: .
J: TRBJ2-3
D: .
DNA: TGTGCCAGCGGAGGACTCCCCTTATCTGGAACGCAGTATTTT
CDR3: CASGGLPLSGTQYF

V: TRBV20-1
size: many
J: TRBJ2-5
D: .
DNA: TGCAGTGCTAGTCCCCCAAGCGGAGCTTTCCAAGAGACCCAGTACTTC
CDR3: CSASPPSGAFQETQYF

V: TRBV7-2
size: .
J: TRBJ1-1
D: .
DNA: TGTGCCAGCAGCGTAGCCAGGGGTACTGAAGCTTTCTTT
CDR3: CASSVARGTEAFF

V: TRBV5-1
size: few
J: TRBJ2-1
D: .
DNA: TGCGCCAGCAGTTCCTCCCCTGAGCAGTTCTTC
CDR3: CASSSSPEQFF

V: TRBV5-1
size: medium-sized
J: TRBJ2-5
D: .
DNA: TGCGCCAGCAGCTCCCAAGAGACCCAGTACTTC
CDR3: CASSSQETQYF

V: TRBV28
size: .
J: TRBJ2-3
D: .
DNA: TGTGCCAGCTCATGGGGCGGGGGCAGCACAGATACGCAGTATTTT
CDR3: CASSWGGGSTDTQYF

V: TRBV20-1
size: .
J: TRBJ1-3
D: .
DNA: TGCAGTGCCTCCAAGGGCAGGGCTGACACCATATATTTT
CDR3: CSASKGRADTIYF

V: TRBV7-9
size: many
J: TRBJ2-5
D: .
DNA: TGTGCCAGCAGCTTGAATGGCGGTTACAGGGAGACCCAGTACTTC
CDR3: CASSLNGGYRETQYF

V: TRBV21-1
size: few
J: TRBJ2-1
D: .
DNA: TGTGCCAGCAGCTCTTTTGGTGGCAAATTCAATGAGCAGTTCTTC
CDR3: CASSSFGGKFNEQFF

V: TRBV5-1
size: many
J: TRBJ2-3
D: TRBD1
DNA: TGCGCCAGCAGCGTGACAGGGAACGGGGGCACAGATACGCAGTATTTT
CDR3: CASSVTGNGGTDTQYF

V: TRBV24-1
size: many
J: TRBJ2-3
D: .
DNA: TGTGCCACCAGTGATTCCGATCGGATTGCAGATACGCAGTATTTT
CDR3: CATSDSDRIADTQYF

V: TRBV5-1
size: few
J: TRBJ2-1
D: TRBD1
DNA: TGCGCCAGCAGCTCCGGGACAGGGCTTATGAATGAGCAGTTCTTC
CDR3: CASSSGTGLMNEQFF

V: TRBV5-1
size: .
J: TRBJ1-2
D: .
DNA: TGCGCCAGCAGCATCTTAACAGGAGGGAACTATGGCTACACCTTC
CDR3: CASSILTGGNYGYTF

V: TRBV7-9
size: .
J: TRBJ2-1
D: TRBD1
DNA: TGTGCCAGCAGCCCGGACAGGGCTAGGGGCAATGAGCAGTTCTTC
CDR3: CASSPDRARGNEQFF

V: TRBV4-3
size: many
J: TRBJ2-1
D: .
DNA: TGCGCCAGCAGCCAAGGAACCTACAATGAGCAGTTCTTC
CDR3: CASSQGTYNEQFF

V: TRBV6-5
size: few
J: TRBJ2-3
D: .
DNA: TGTGCCAGCTTACGGTCGCGGGACACAGCAGATACGCAGTATTTT
CDR3: CASLRSRDTADTQYF

V: TRBV4-2
size: .
J: TRBJ2-2
D: TRBD1
DNA: TGTGCCAGCAGTTCCGACAGGGGGGACACCGGGGAGCTGTTTTTT
CDR3: CASSSDRGDTGELFF

V: TRBV4-1
size: few
J: TRBJ2-2
D: .
DNA: TGCGCCAGCAGCGGGGGGGCTCGGATCGGGGAGCTGTTTTTT
CDR3: CASSGGARIGELFF

V: TRBV4-3
size: many
J: TRBJ2-6
D: TRBD1
DNA: TGCGCCAGCAGCCAAGGTCTCACAGGGGGAAATGCTGGGGCCAACGTCCTGACTTTC
CDR3: CASSQGLTGGNAGANVLTF

V: TRBV24-1
size: .
J: TRBJ2-5
D: TRBD1
DNA: TGTGCCACCAGTCTGACAGGGATGGGAGAGACCCAGTACTTC
CDR3: CATSLTGMGETQYF

V: TRBV7-3
size: many
J: TRBJ2-4
D: .
DNA: TGTGCCAGCAGCTTCCAGGGGGGGAACATTCAGTACTTC
CDR3: CASSFQGGNIQYF

V: TRBV27
size: few
J: TRBJ1-2
D: .
DNA: TGTGCCAGCAGTTTAGGTTCAGGCACCGGCTACACCTTC
CDR3: CASSLGSGTGYTF

V: TRBV7-2
size: few
J: TRBJ2-2
D: .
DNA: TGTGCCAGCAGCTTAATGCGGCGGCCACCCGGGGAGCTGTTTTTT
CDR3: CASSLMRRPPGELFF

V: TRBV9
size: .
J: TRBJ1-6
D: .
DNA: TGTGCCAGCAGCGTAAGGTCCCTGGATTCACCCCTCCACTTT
CDR3: CASSVRSLDSPLHF

V: TRBV7-2
size: many
J: TRBJ1-1
D: TRBD1
DNA: TGTGCCAGCAGCCGGGACAGGAACACTGAAGCTTTCTTT
CDR3: CASSRDRNTEAFF

V: TRBV5-4
size: few
J: TRBJ2-6
D: .
DNA: TGTGCCAGCAGCACCCCAGGGGCTGGGGCCAACGTCCTGACTTTC
CDR3: CASSTPGAGANVLTF